One T cell receptor beta chain is described in this entry. The antigen is unknown. The data were obtained in a study of graft-versus-host responses after intestinal transplantation. Study results and limitations: Some GvH clones appeared in ileal mucosa or blood before recipient bone marrow. The highest levels of circulating GvH clones went along with early declines in HvG clones after transplant.

Per the germline V gene, CDR1 is SGHDN and CDR2 is FVKESK. The V and J ends lost 4 bases and 0 bases, in that order; junction bases with no gene match: 22. CDR3 size: 21 residues. The assay was immunoSEQ multiplex PCR, and TCRdb's table has in-frame clones only and misses some. This table holds around 120,000 clones, 85% to 95% found once. The TCR sequence derives from a human donor who received an intestinal transplant. This chain uses TRBV14 with TRBJ1-1; TRBD1 aligns across 8 bases. This specimen consisted of unstimulated CD8+ T cells sorted from spleen or lymph node cells, obtained before intestinal transplant. The CDR3 region has the DNA TGTGCCAGCAGCCTTACATGGGCCCGGGACAGGACTTCCTACATGAACACTGAAGCTTTCTTT. This gives the protein CASSLTWARDRTSYMNTEAFF.